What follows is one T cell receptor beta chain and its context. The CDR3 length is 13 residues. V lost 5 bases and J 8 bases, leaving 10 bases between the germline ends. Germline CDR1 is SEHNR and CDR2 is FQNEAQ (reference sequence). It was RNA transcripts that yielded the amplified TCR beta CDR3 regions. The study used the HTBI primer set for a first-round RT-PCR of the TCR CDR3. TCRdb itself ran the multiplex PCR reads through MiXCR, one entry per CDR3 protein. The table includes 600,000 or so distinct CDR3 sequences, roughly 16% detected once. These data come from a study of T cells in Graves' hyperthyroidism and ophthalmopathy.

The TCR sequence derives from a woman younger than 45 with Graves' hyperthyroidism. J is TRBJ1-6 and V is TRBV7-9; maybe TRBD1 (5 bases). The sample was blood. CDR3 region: CASSIWGDSPLHF. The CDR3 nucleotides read TGTGCCAGCAGCATTTGGGGGGATTCACCCCTCCACTTT.